Listed here are 6 T cell receptor beta chains from one sample, sequenced in a study of blood T cell repertoires in COVID-19. Sequencing was performed with immunoSEQ multiplex PCR; in TCRdb, only in-frame clones are kept and a portion is missing. The data contain around 80,000 clones, around 81% of them singletons. Sequenced: peripheral blood. These TCRs come from a human donor in a cohort sampled during active COVID-19.

The chain recombines TRBV19 with TRBJ1-5, with D possibly matching TRBD1 (6 bases). This CDR3 comprises 14 residues. From germline, CDR1 is LNHDA and CDR2 SQIVND (reference sequence). Trimming stripped 5 bases from V and 4 bases from J, with 12 bases between. This chain's CDR3 is CASSLLTGNQPQHF. CDR3 nucleotide sequence: TGTGCCAGTAGTCTATTGACAGGAAATCAGCCCCAGCATTTT.

This chain uses TRBV24-1 with TRBJ2-1; D is undetermined. The CDR3 sequence is 15 residues long. Germline assignment: CDR1 KGHDR and CDR2 SFDVKD. V was clipped by 0 bases and J by 7 bases, with 12 bases between them. In DNA, the CDR3 is TGTGCCACCAGTGATTTGGAGAGCCCTAGGAATGAGCAGTTCTTC. This encodes CATSDLESPRNEQFF.

J is TRBJ2-1 and V is TRBV3-1 (or the pseudogene TRBV3-2); the D gene is possibly TRBD1 (6 bases). The CDR3 loop spans 11 amino acids. V lost 4 bases and J 8 bases, leaving 6 bases between the germline ends. The germline V gene has CDR1 LGHDT and CDR2 YNNKEL (reference sequence). Here the CDR3 DNA reads TGTGCCAGCAGCCCAGGGGATGAGCAGTTCTTC. Its protein product is CASSPGDEQFF.

This clone occurred once. The V gene is TRBV7-2, the J gene TRBJ2-7; maybe TRBD1 (5 bases). From germline, CDR1 is SGHTA and CDR2 FQGNSA. The ends were cut back, 0 bases at V and 0 bases at J, with 15 bases in the middle. CDR3 length equals 17 residues. This CDR3 reads CASSLARYQGNSYEQYF. The CDR3 DNA follows: TGTGCCAGCAGCTTAGCGCGGTATCAGGGAAACTCCTACGAGCAGTACTTC.

The V gene is TRBV6-5, the J gene TRBJ2-7; weak D call: TRBD2 (5 bases). The V gene's germline CDR1 is MNHEY and CDR2 SVGAGI. Trimming left V 5 bases short and J 1 base short, with 9 bases between. The CDR3 has 13 amino acids. The DNA of the CDR3 is TGTGCCAGCAGTAACGGGGTGTCCTACGAGCAGTACTTC. Its protein product is CASSNGVSYEQYF.

V and J are TRBV2 and TRBJ2-4, with 11 bases lining up with TRBD2. Trimming took 4 bases from V and 6 from J; bases not matched to a gene: 2. Per the germline V gene, CDR1 is SNHLY and CDR2 is FYNNEI. The length of the CDR3 is 14 residues. CDR3 loop: CASSGLAGTNIQYF. CDR3 coding DNA: TGTGCCAGCAGTGGACTAGCGGGGACAAACATTCAGTACTTC. The whole variable domain, remainder taken from reference TRBV2 and TRBJ2-4, is EPEVTQTPSHQVTQMGQEVILRCVPISNHLYFYWYRQILGQKVEFLVSFYNNEISEKSEIFDDQFSVERPDGSNFTLKIRSTKLEDSAMYFCASSGLAGTNIQYFGAGTRLSVL.